This passage covers 29 T cell receptor beta chains from one sample sequenced in a study of CD8+ T cells in alopecia areata. The treatment here: oral pan-JAK inhibitor, 5-10 mg twice daily. RNA extraction was followed by reverse transcription into cDNA, which acted as the sequencing template. TCRdb's table, derived via immunoSEQ multiplex PCR, lists solely in-frame clones and lacks some. The sample contains over 95,000 clones, 50% to 75% of which appear only once. The source was CD8+ T cells sorted from blood, collected at week 4, from a patient treated with tofacitinib. The receptors originated from a human donor with alopecia areata.

This chain connects TRBV30 to TRBJ1-2, with a tentative D call TRBD1 (6 bases). V lost 4 bases and J 0 bases, leaving 12 bases between the germline ends. In germline, CDR1 is GTSNPN, CDR2 SVGIG (reference sequence). The CDR3 has 14 amino acids. CDR3: CAWMEGEANYGYTF. CDR3 DNA sequence: TGTGCCTGGATGGAGGGGGAGGCTAACTATGGCTACACCTTC.

V usage is TRBV7-6 and J usage is TRBJ2-7; the match to TRBD1 covers 10 bases. The germline gives CDR1 SGHVS, CDR2 FNYEAQ. The CDR3 runs 14 residues. Germline trimming cut 5 bases from V and 6 bases from J; bases unmatched to any gene: 7. The CDR3 coding sequence is TGTGCCAGCAGCCTCCGGGACAGGGGCATCGAGCAGTACTTC. This translates into CASSLRDRGIEQYF. The full variable domain, with the rest looked up from reference TRBV7-6 and TRBJ2-7, is GAGVSQSPRYKVTKRGQDVALRCDPISGHVSLYWYRQALGQGPEFLTYFNYEAQQDKSGLPNDRFSAERPEGSISTLTIQRTEQRDSAMYRCASSLRDRGIEQYFGPGTRLTVT.

This clone was detected once. This sequence joins TRBV2 and TRBJ2-1; 9 nucleotides match TRBD1. Trimming at V came to 8 bases and at J to 9 bases, leaving 11 bases not matched to a gene. Germline CDR1 and CDR2: SNHLY and FYNNEI. The CDR3 length is 14 residues. The DNA of the CDR3 is TGTGCCAGCCCTCACAGGGGGCTAAGCGGTGAGCAGTTCTTC. Translation: CASPHRGLSGEQFF. The whole variable domain, remainder taken from reference TRBV2 and TRBJ2-1, is EPEVTQTPSHQVTQMGQEVILRCVPISNHLYFYWYRQILGQKVEFLVSFYNNEISEKSEIFDDQFSVERPDGSNFTLKIRSTKLEDSAMYFCASPHRGLSGEQFFGPGTRLTVL.

For this clone: One junction end does not reproduce the germline sequence, and a read error may be involved. The chain employs TRBV6-5 and TRBJ2-1; D uncertain. Germline V gene data show CDR1 as MNHEY and CDR2 as SVGAGI. This CDR3 is 12 amino acids long. The CDR3 loop is CASNYPENEQFF. The DNA of the CDR3 is TGTGCCAGCAATTACCCTGAGAATGAGCAGTTCTTC.

This clone appeared once. This sample includes further DNA sequences coding for the same CDR3. V is TRBV6-5 and J is TRBJ2-5, with D uncertain. Germline values: CDR1 MNHEY, CDR2 SVGAGI. The CDR3 extends over 11 amino acids. The V gene lost 2 bases and the J gene lost 4 bases, with 2 bases spanning the gap. CDR3 in amino acids: CASSYGETQYF. The DNA of the CDR3 is TGTGCCAGCAGTTACGGAGAGACCCAGTACTTC.

This chain links TRBV29-1 with TRBJ2-4; tentatively, D is TRBD1 or TRBD2 (5 bases each). The CDR3 consists of 15 residues. V was cut by 4 bases and J by 0 bases, with 13 bases left in between. CDR1 SQVTM and CDR2 ANQGSEA come from the germline V gene. CDR3 in amino acids: CSVVGAQVAKNIQYF. The CDR3 DNA reads as TGCAGCGTTGTCGGGGCTCAAGTAGCCAAAAACATTCAGTACTTC. Based on the CDR3 plus reference TRBV29-1 and TRBJ2-4, the full variable domain is SAVISQKPSRDICQRGTSLTIQCQVDSQVTMMFWYRQQPGQSLTLIATANQGSEATYESGFVIDKFPISRPNLTFSTLTVSNMSPEDSSIYLCSVVGAQVAKNIQYFGAGTRLSVL.

This clone has just a few counts. CDR3 nucleotide sequence: TGTGCCAGCAGCTTGGCGGCGGGACTCCAGCCCCAGCATTTT. It yields the protein CASSLAAGLQPQHF. This sequence joins TRBV5-6 and TRBJ1-5, with D maybe TRBD1 (5 bases). Germline V gives CDR1 SGHDT, CDR2 YYEEEE. V was shortened by 0 bases and J by 7 bases, with 11 bases between the two germline ends. The CDR3 length is 14 residues. Variable domain in full (rest from reference TRBV5-6 and TRBJ1-5): DAGVTQSPTHLIKTRGQQVTLRCSPKSGHDTVSWYQQALGQGPQFIFQYYEEEERQRGNFPDRFSGHQFPNYSSELNVNALLLGDSALYLCASSLAAGLQPQHFGDGTRLSIL.

The V call is TRBV6-5, the J call TRBJ1-1; D is unclear. Trimming removed 4 bases at V and 1 base at J, with 16 bases between. This CDR3 has 16 amino acids. The germline V gene has CDR1 MNHEY and CDR2 SVGAGI. This chain's CDR3 is CASSSNGLTPNTEAFF. DNA for the CDR3: TGTGCCAGCAGTTCTAACGGCCTGACCCCGAACACTGAAGCTTTCTTT.

J is TRBJ1-2 and V is TRBV27; D gene ambiguous. Germline V CDR1 and CDR2: MNHEY, SMNVEV (reference sequence). This CDR3 has 13 residues. Trimming removed 5 bases from V and 4 bases from J, with 11 bases in between. The CDR3 is CASSTGHGYGYTF. CDR3 sequence (DNA): TGTGCCAGCAGTACCGGGCACGGCTATGGCTACACCTTC.

The CDR3 spells CASSQDRAGGASYEQYF. The CDR3 DNA is TGCGCCAGCAGCCAAGATCGCGCGGGGGGCGCATCGTACGAGCAGTACTTC. This chain connects TRBV4-1 to TRBJ2-7, with 8 bases lining up with TRBD2. Trimming at V came to 0 bases and at J to 4 bases, leaving 11 bases not matched to a gene. This CDR3 spans 17 amino acids. Germline V lookup: CDR1 MGHRA, CDR2 YSYEKL.

This clone was found a few times. CDR3 coding DNA: TGTGCCAGCAGTTATCGGGACACTTCCTACGAGCAGTACTTC. Translating it yields CASSYRDTSYEQYF. This chain uses TRBV27 with TRBJ2-7; TRBD1 might be the D (6 bases). CDR3 size: 14 residues. The ends were cut back, 4 bases at V and 1 base at J, with 11 bases in the middle. CDR1 is MNHEY and CDR2 is SMNVEV in the germline V gene (reference sequence).

The gene calls are TRBV27 and TRBJ2-7; 13 bases fit TRBD2. V lost 8 bases and J lost 2; bases outside the gene matches: 3. This CDR3 is 14 amino acids long. The germline V gene has CDR1 MNHEY and CDR2 SMNVEV (reference sequence). Here the CDR3 DNA reads TGTGCCAGCGGGGGACTAGCGGGACCCTACGAGCAGTACTTC. Its protein product is CASGGLAGPYEQYF.

V usage is TRBV5-6 and J usage is TRBJ1-1; D is unresolved. Germline V gene data show CDR1 as SGHDT and CDR2 as YYEEEE. Trimming took off 0 bases at V and 5 bases at J, with 5 bases between the two ends. This CDR3 has 12 amino acids. The CDR3 reads CASSLATTEAFF. The DNA for the CDR3 is TGTGCCAGCAGCTTGGCTACGACTGAAGCTTTCTTT.

The J gene is TRBJ1-2, the V gene TRBV25-1; tentatively, D is TRBD1 (6 bases). Per germline, CDR1 MGHDK and CDR2 SYGVNS. The V gene lost 1 base and the J gene lost 3 bases, with 9 bases spanning the gap. The CDR3 runs to 14 residues. The CDR3 DNA reads TGTGCCAGCAGTGAATGGGCAGGGGACTATGGCTACACCTTC. This sequence encodes CASSEWAGDYGYTF.

The chain employs TRBV7-9 and TRBJ2-1; 7 bases agree with TRBD2. Germline trimming cut 1 base from V and 6 bases from J; bases unmatched to any gene: 3. The CDR3 extends over 14 amino acids. Germline CDR1 is SEHNR and CDR2 is FQNEAQ (reference sequence). The CDR3 sequence: CASSLDRGSNEQFF. The CDR3 region has the DNA TGTGCCAGCAGCTTAGATCGCGGGAGCAATGAGCAGTTCTTC.

The chain is built from TRBV4-3 and TRBJ2-7; 8 bases line up with TRBD1. V gave up 8 bases and J gave up 0 bases; unmatched junction bases: 12. This CDR3 has 16 residues. The germline V gene encodes CDR1 LGHNA and CDR2 YSLEER. The CDR3 sequence: CASSPARGQDSYEQYF. The CDR3 coding sequence is TGCGCCAGCTCTCCCGCACGGGGACAGGACTCCTACGAGCAGTACTTC.

This clone has only a few counts. The V and J genes are TRBV15 and TRBJ2-5; D is unresolved. The CDR3 runs to 11 residues. CDR1 is LNHNV, CDR2 YYDKDF, per germline (reference sequence). V was trimmed by 11 bases and J by 1 base, leaving 8 bases between them. CDR3 amino acids: CAVRGQETQYF. The DNA of the CDR3 is TGTGCCGTCCGCGGCCAAGAGACCCAGTACTTC. Full variable domain (remainder filled in from reference TRBV15 and TRBJ2-5): DAMVIQNPRYQVTQFGKPVTLSCSQTLNHNVMYWYQQKSSQAPKLLFHYYDKDFNNEADTPDNFQSRRPNTSFCFLDIRSPGLGDTAMYLCAVRGQETQYFGPGTRLLVL.

J is TRBJ2-5 and V is TRBV14, with D tentatively TRBD1 (7 bases). CDR3 length equals 16 residues. CDR1 and CDR2 (germline): SGHDN, FVKESK. Between the trimmed V and J ends, which lost 1 base and 0 bases, there was a span of 12 bases. The CDR3 loop is CASSQVAGQNQETQYF. Written as DNA, the CDR3 is TGTGCCAGCAGCCAAGTCGCGGGACAGAACCAAGAGACCCAGTACTTC.

The chain is built from TRBV27 and TRBJ1-2; TRBD1 matches at 11 bases. This CDR3 has 17 residues. From germline, CDR1 is MNHEY and CDR2 SMNVEV (reference sequence). Germline trimming cut 6 bases from V and 1 base from J; bases unmatched to any gene: 10. The CDR3 region has the DNA TGTGCCAGCAGCCAAACCGGGACAGGGGGAATTAACTATGGCTACACCTTC. Amino acids: CASSQTGTGGINYGYTF.

The V and J genes are TRBV27 and TRBJ2-5, with D maybe TRBD2 (6 bases). Germline V lookup: CDR1 MNHEY, CDR2 SMNVEV (reference sequence). The CDR3 contains 12 residues. Trimming removed 7 bases from V and 7 bases from J, with 13 bases in between. The chain's CDR3 is CASIGRGATQYF. In nucleotides, the CDR3 is TGTGCCAGCATTGGACGCGGGGCGACCCAGTACTTC.

This clone occurred a few times. This rearrangement joins TRBV4-1 to TRBJ2-1; TRBD2 matches at 7 bases. Unmatched junction bases numbered 13, after V lost 6 bases and J lost 2 bases. The germline V gene encodes CDR1 MGHRA and CDR2 YSYEKL. This CDR3 is 17 amino acids long. CDR3 coding DNA: TGCGCCAGCAGTCTCGCTGGCGTTGCGGGGGCCTACAATGAGCAGTTCTTC. This translates into CASSLAGVAGAYNEQFF.

This clone was counted once. This chain joins TRBV19 and TRBJ2-3; 13 nucleotides line up with TRBD2. CDR1 is LNHDA, CDR2 SQIVND, per germline (reference sequence). Trimming removed 0 bases from V and 2 bases from J; junction bases left unmatched: 5. The CDR3 is 18 amino acids. CDR3 region: CASSIEGLAGDNTDTQYF. In nucleotides, the CDR3 is TGTGCCAGTAGTATAGAAGGACTAGCGGGGGACAACACAGATACGCAGTATTTT.

V usage is TRBV13 and J usage is TRBJ2-7, with 7 bases matching TRBD2. Germline CDR1 is PRHDT and CDR2 is FYEKMQ (reference sequence). The ends lost 3 bases at V and 2 bases at J; junction bases unmatched: 4. The CDR3 consists of 14 residues. CDR3: CASSFLAEAYEQYF. In nucleotides, the CDR3 is TGTGCCAGCAGCTTCCTAGCGGAGGCCTACGAGCAGTACTTC.

The rearrangement uses TRBV10-3 and TRBJ1-1, with D hard to call. Germline V gene data show CDR1 as ENHRY and CDR2 as SYGVKD. The CDR3 has 15 residues. Between the trimmed V and J ends, which lost 3 bases and 1 base, there was a span of 12 bases. The DNA for the CDR3 is TGTGCCATCAGTGATCCGGGGAGGCAGAACACTGAAGCTTTCTTT. Amino acid sequence: CAISDPGRQNTEAFF.

The V call is TRBV6-1, the J call TRBJ1-2; a weak D match, TRBD1 (5 bases). In germline, CDR1 is MNHNS, CDR2 SASEGT. This CDR3 comprises 14 residues. The V end was cut by 5 bases, the J end by 6 bases, with 16 bases between. Here the CDR3 DNA reads TGTGCCAGCAGTAAGAAAGGGGCGAAGGATGGCTACACCTTC. Translated: CASSKKGAKDGYTF.

V is TRBV6-5 and J is TRBJ2-5; 7 nucleotides align to TRBD1. Trimming cost V 1 base and J 5 bases; bases outside gene matches: 7. Per germline, CDR1 MNHEY and CDR2 SVGAGI. This CDR3 contains 15 residues. The CDR3 bases are TGTGCCAGCAGTTACTGGCAGGGGGTAGTGGAGACCCAGTACTTC. Translating gives CASSYWQGVVETQYF.

This CDR3 is CASSVEWETETQYF. The CDR3 DNA reads as TGTGCCAGCTCGGTTGAGTGGGAGACAGAGACCCAGTACTTC. V usage is TRBV18 and J usage is TRBJ2-5; D may be TRBD2 (5 bases). Germline CDR1 is KGHSH and CDR2 is LQKENI. CDR3 size: 14 residues. Deletions cut 6 bases from V and 4 bases from J, with 15 bases between.

The chain is built from TRBV6-5 and TRBJ2-1, with D tentatively TRBD2 (7 bases). Germline V gene lookup returns CDR1 MNHEY and CDR2 SVGAGI. CDR3 size: 14 residues. V was clipped by 8 bases and J by 6 bases, with 17 bases between them. CDR3 bases: TGTGCCAGCGGTGATCGGGGGGCCGGCAATGAGCAGTTCTTC. Translation: CASGDRGAGNEQFF.

The rearrangement uses TRBV5-6 and TRBJ2-1; D possibly corresponds to TRBD2 (5 bases). This CDR3 spans 14 amino acids. V lost 3 bases, J lost 2 bases, and 9 bases lay in between. From germline, CDR1 is SGHDT and CDR2 YYEEEE. The CDR3 reads CASSSDSAYNEQFF. Here the CDR3 DNA reads TGTGCCAGCAGCTCGGACTCCGCCTACAATGAGCAGTTCTTC.